This T cell receptor beta chain was retrieved from a study of blood T cell repertoires in COVID-19. About the research overall: PBMCs, B-cell-depleted T cells, or T cells provided the cDNA or gDNA that made up the material.

This clone came up once. Recruited during active infection, patients (from Seattle) were subsequently followed longitudinally. Original processing methods: Nucleated cell counts were estimated from reference gene primer amplification. This table comes from immunoSEQ multiplex PCR, and its TCRdb copy is limited to in-frame clones, with some not included. The DNA gave D and trimming, while V, J and clone size come from that table. Counted here are about 250,000 clones, roughly 86% occurring once; the ten biggest clones make up 5.5% to 6%. With 4 bases removed from V and 1 base from J, the gap between germline ends came to 13 bases. This CDR3 has 15 residues. CDR1 and CDR2 (germline): SGHVS, FQNEAQ.

The TCR originated in an elderly woman with COVID-19, enrolled during active disease. This chain links TRBV7-8 with TRBJ2-5, with D possibly being TRBD1 (5 bases). Sample: peripheral blood. The CDR3 region is CASSSRQTLQETQYF. The CDR3 coding sequence is TGTGCCAGCAGCTCGAGACAGACACTCCAAGAGACCCAGTACTTC.